This TCR beta chain was sequenced during a study of blood T cell repertoires in COVID-19. Study as a whole: The United States, Italy and Spain supplied acute and convalescent COVID-19 samples. Sources were T cells, B-cell-depleted T cells, or PBMCs; the material itself was cDNA or gDNA.

The CDR3 extends over 13 amino acids. The V gene lost 2 bases and the J gene lost 5 bases, with 6 bases spanning the gap. Germline CDR1 and CDR2: SGHTA and FQGTGA. Using immunoSEQ multiplex PCR, the repertoire was profiled, and TCRdb retains in-frame clones only, with some absent. The data contain 90,000 to 120,000 clones, approximately 84% of them singletons. This clone appeared once. The sample was peripheral blood. The receptor's source is a human donor in a cohort sampled during active COVID-19. The chain carries TRBV7-3 and TRBJ2-2; no definite D call. This chain's CDR3 is CASSLSLTGELFF. DNA for the CDR3: TGTGCCAGCAGCTTATCGCTAACCGGGGAGCTGTTTTTT.